This is a list of T cell receptor beta chains from one sample in a study of control samples from healthy donors and cancer patients. Repertoires were generated with immunoSEQ multiplex PCR, while TCRdb's copy carries only in-frame clones and drops some. The sample lists roughly 100,000 clones; about 91% were seen once. Sequenced sample: blood. The receptors here all came from a woman younger than 30 in good health. CDR3s include the opening cysteine and the closing phenylalanine or tryptophan. Fields, in order: CDR3 DNA, CDR3 protein, D gene, CDR3 length, J gene, V gene, clone size. The D gene is left open where the match is weak. Where a row states a size, it is once, few, many or the class of an expanded clone; other rows omit it.

cdr3_nt: TGTGCCACCAGTCGGGGCAACACTGAAGCTTTCTTT; cdr3_aa: CATSRGNTEAFF; d_call: -; cdr3_length: 12; j_call: TRBJ1-1; v_call: TRBV24-1; clone_size: -
cdr3_nt: TGCAGTGCTGGCTGGGGCTATGGCTACACCTTC; cdr3_aa: CSAGWGYGYTF; d_call: -; cdr3_length: 11; j_call: TRBJ1-2; v_call: TRBV20-1; clone_size: -
cdr3_nt: TGTGCCAGCAGCGTAGGGGGAAACACCATATATTTT; cdr3_aa: CASSVGGNTIYF; d_call: -; cdr3_length: 12; j_call: TRBJ1-3; v_call: TRBV9; clone_size: -
cdr3_nt: TGTGCCAGCAGTGCGGGACCCCCCGGACAATGGCCCCAGCATTTT; cdr3_aa: CASSAGPPGQWPQHF; d_call: -; cdr3_length: 15; j_call: TRBJ1-5; v_call: TRBV13; clone_size: once
cdr3_nt: TGTGCCAGCAGCCGAGAGGGAGACGCCCGCTATGGCTACACCTTC; cdr3_aa: CASSREGDARYGYTF; d_call: -; cdr3_length: 15; j_call: TRBJ1-2; v_call: TRBV7-8; clone_size: -
cdr3_nt: TGTGCCAGCAGGGCTGACAGTTCAACTAATGAAAAACTGTTTTTT; cdr3_aa: CASRADSSTNEKLFF; d_call: -; cdr3_length: 15; j_call: TRBJ1-4; v_call: TRBV27; clone_size: -
cdr3_nt: TGTGCCAGCAGCCGTTCTTTAGCGGGAGGGCCGGATACGCAGTATTTT; cdr3_aa: CASSRSLAGGPDTQYF; d_call: TRBD2; cdr3_length: 16; j_call: TRBJ2-3; v_call: TRBV7-2; clone_size: -
cdr3_nt: TGCGCCAGTACCGGGACTAAAGAGACCCAGTACTTC; cdr3_aa: CASTGTKETQYF; d_call: TRBD2; cdr3_length: 12; j_call: TRBJ2-5; v_call: TRBV5-1; clone_size: -
cdr3_nt: TGCGCCAGCAGCTTGGAGGCAGGGCGAAGGCTTGAGCAGTTCTTC; cdr3_aa: CASSLEAGRRLEQFF; d_call: -; cdr3_length: 15; j_call: TRBJ2-1; v_call: TRBV5-1; clone_size: -
cdr3_nt: TGTGCCACCAGTGACCGGACAGGTGGGAACACTGAAGCTTTCTTT; cdr3_aa: CATSDRTGGNTEAFF; d_call: TRBD1; cdr3_length: 15; j_call: TRBJ1-1; v_call: TRBV24-1; clone_size: -
cdr3_nt: TGTGCCAGCAGCTTTGTGGGTGGCTACACCTTC; cdr3_aa: CASSFVGGYTF; d_call: -; cdr3_length: 11; j_call: TRBJ1-2; v_call: TRBV5-8; clone_size: -
cdr3_nt: TGTGCCAGCAGCTTTTCTAGGGGAGTTTTACGCTACACCTTC; cdr3_aa: CASSFSRGVLRYTF; d_call: -; cdr3_length: 14; j_call: TRBJ1-2; v_call: TRBV5-4; clone_size: few
cdr3_nt: TGTGCCAGCAGCTTTCTAGCGGGGGCCCCCTCGGGCACAGATACGCAGTATTTT; cdr3_aa: CASSFLAGAPSGTDTQYF; d_call: TRBD2; cdr3_length: 18; j_call: TRBJ2-3; v_call: TRBV5-6; clone_size: -
cdr3_nt: TGTGCCAGCATACCCTTACCTGCGATGAGCAATCAGCCCCAGCATTTT; cdr3_aa: CASIPLPAMSNQPQHF; d_call: -; cdr3_length: 16; j_call: TRBJ1-5; v_call: TRBV28; clone_size: -
cdr3_nt: TGTGCCAGCAGCTTAGCGTTTTCAGGGGTCACTGAAGCTTTCTTT; cdr3_aa: CASSLAFSGVTEAFF; d_call: -; cdr3_length: 15; j_call: TRBJ1-1; v_call: TRBV7-6; clone_size: -
cdr3_nt: TGTGCCAGCAGCTTGGCCAATCCGGGTGAAGCTTTCTTT; cdr3_aa: CASSLANPGEAFF; d_call: -; cdr3_length: 13; j_call: TRBJ1-1; v_call: TRBV5-6; clone_size: once
cdr3_nt: TGCGCCAGCAGGACTAGCGGGGGTAGCACAGATACGCAGTATTTT; cdr3_aa: CASRTSGGSTDTQYF; d_call: TRBD2; cdr3_length: 15; j_call: TRBJ2-3; v_call: TRBV10-2; clone_size: -
cdr3_nt: TGTGCCAGCAGTTTCAGGACTACCCCTAACGGGGAGCTGTTTTTT; cdr3_aa: CASSFRTTPNGELFF; d_call: -; cdr3_length: 15; j_call: TRBJ2-2; v_call: TRBV6-6; clone_size: -
cdr3_nt: TGTGCCAGCACCCCTAGCGGACCCTCCTACGAGCAGTACTTC; cdr3_aa: CASTPSGPSYEQYF; d_call: TRBD2; cdr3_length: 14; j_call: TRBJ2-7; v_call: TRBV28; clone_size: -
cdr3_nt: TGCGCCAGCAGCTTGGATGGGGGTGGCTACACCTTC; cdr3_aa: CASSLDGGGYTF; d_call: -; cdr3_length: 12; j_call: TRBJ1-2; v_call: TRBV5-1; clone_size: -
cdr3_nt: TGCGCCAGCTCCGACAGGAATAATTCACCCCTCCACTTT; cdr3_aa: CASSDRNNSPLHF; d_call: -; cdr3_length: 13; j_call: TRBJ1-6; v_call: TRBV5-1; clone_size: -
cdr3_nt: TGTGCCAGCAGCTTAGCCCGTGGGCTGGGTTACGAGCAGTACTTC; cdr3_aa: CASSLARGLGYEQYF; d_call: -; cdr3_length: 15; j_call: TRBJ2-7; v_call: TRBV11-2; clone_size: -
cdr3_nt: TGTGCCAGCTCACCGGACATTTCAGCTCAGCCCCAGCATTTT; cdr3_aa: CASSPDISAQPQHF; d_call: -; cdr3_length: 14; j_call: TRBJ1-5; v_call: TRBV18; clone_size: -
cdr3_nt: TGTGCCAGCAGTTTCCTAGGGGTGGCCGGGGAGCTGTTTTTT; cdr3_aa: CASSFLGVAGELFF; d_call: -; cdr3_length: 14; j_call: TRBJ2-2; v_call: TRBV27; clone_size: once
cdr3_nt: TGTGCCAGCAGTTTATTTCGGACAGGTCAGCGACTTGGGGCCAACGTCCTGACTTTC; cdr3_aa: CASSLFRTGQRLGANVLTF; d_call: TRBD1; cdr3_length: 19; j_call: TRBJ2-6; v_call: TRBV28; clone_size: -
cdr3_nt: TGTGCCAGCAGCTACAGTGGGACAGGGTCCACAGATACGCAGTATTTT; cdr3_aa: CASSYSGTGSTDTQYF; d_call: TRBD1; cdr3_length: 16; j_call: TRBJ2-3; v_call: TRBV6-6; clone_size: -
cdr3_nt: TGCAGCGTTGAATCGGCGGAAACCTATGGCTACACCTTC; cdr3_aa: CSVESAETYGYTF; d_call: -; cdr3_length: 13; j_call: TRBJ1-2; v_call: TRBV29-1; clone_size: -
cdr3_nt: TGTGCCAGCAGTTACGGGCGGGGATCTGGAAACACCATATATTTT; cdr3_aa: CASSYGRGSGNTIYF; d_call: -; cdr3_length: 15; j_call: TRBJ1-3; v_call: TRBV6-5; clone_size: -
cdr3_nt: TGTGCCAGCAGTTTACAGGGGAGGAATGAAAAACTGTTTTTT; cdr3_aa: CASSLQGRNEKLFF; d_call: -; cdr3_length: 14; j_call: TRBJ1-4; v_call: TRBV28; clone_size: once
cdr3_nt: TGTGCCAGCAGTCCGGGAGGGGGCGTAACCGGGGAGCTGTTTTTT; cdr3_aa: CASSPGGGVTGELFF; d_call: -; cdr3_length: 15; j_call: TRBJ2-2; v_call: TRBV6-5; clone_size: -
cdr3_nt: TGTGCCAGCAGTTACTTGCCCGAGAAAGAGACCCAGTACTTC; cdr3_aa: CASSYLPEKETQYF; d_call: -; cdr3_length: 14; j_call: TRBJ2-5; v_call: TRBV6-6; clone_size: once
cdr3_nt: TGTGCCAGCAGGGAATCGACAGTAGGGTCTGAAGCTTTCTTT; cdr3_aa: CASRESTVGSEAFF; d_call: -; cdr3_length: 14; j_call: TRBJ1-1; v_call: TRBV28; clone_size: -
cdr3_nt: TGCGCCAGCAGGACGGGACAGGGGCCATACGAGCAGTACTTC; cdr3_aa: CASRTGQGPYEQYF; d_call: TRBD1; cdr3_length: 14; j_call: TRBJ2-7; v_call: TRBV10-1; clone_size: -
cdr3_nt: TGTGCCAGCAGCTTGGATATGAGCGCCGGGACTGAAGCTTTCTTT; cdr3_aa: CASSLDMSAGTEAFF; d_call: -; cdr3_length: 15; j_call: TRBJ1-1; v_call: TRBV5-4; clone_size: -
cdr3_nt: TGTGCTAGTGGTTTGGCGACAGGTTCCCCTATACCCCTCCACTTT; cdr3_aa: CASGLATGSPIPLHF; d_call: -; cdr3_length: 15; j_call: TRBJ1-6; v_call: TRBV12-5; clone_size: -
cdr3_nt: TGTGCCAGCAGCCAGAAACTTCAGTCCGAGCAGTACTTC; cdr3_aa: CASSQKLQSEQYF; d_call: -; cdr3_length: 13; j_call: TRBJ2-7; v_call: TRBV3-1/TRBV3-2; clone_size: -
cdr3_nt: TGTGCCAGCGGGGGGGGGCTGAGCGGGGAGCTGTTTTTT; cdr3_aa: CASGGGLSGELFF; d_call: -; cdr3_length: 13; j_call: TRBJ2-2; v_call: TRBV28; clone_size: -
cdr3_nt: TGTGCCTGGAGTGTAGGTCTAGCGGGGGGTTACAATGAGCAGTTCTTC; cdr3_aa: CAWSVGLAGGYNEQFF; d_call: TRBD2; cdr3_length: 16; j_call: TRBJ2-1; v_call: TRBV30; clone_size: -
cdr3_nt: TGCGCCAGCAGCCTAGGACAGGGTTCCTACGAGCAGTACTTC; cdr3_aa: CASSLGQGSYEQYF; d_call: TRBD1; cdr3_length: 14; j_call: TRBJ2-7; v_call: TRBV5-1; clone_size: -
cdr3_nt: TGTGCCAGCAGTGAAGTTTCCGAAGGCTTTTACACCTTC; cdr3_aa: CASSEVSEGFYTF; d_call: -; cdr3_length: 13; j_call: TRBJ1-2; v_call: TRBV6-1; clone_size: -
cdr3_nt: TGCGCCAGCAGAAAACAGGGAGGGGGACAGCCCCAGCATTTT; cdr3_aa: CASRKQGGGQPQHF; d_call: -; cdr3_length: 14; j_call: TRBJ1-5; v_call: TRBV4-1; clone_size: -
cdr3_nt: TGTGCCAGCAGCTTAGGATTAAGGGGAAGGGAAGCTTTCTTT; cdr3_aa: CASSLGLRGREAFF; d_call: -; cdr3_length: 14; j_call: TRBJ1-1; v_call: TRBV7-2; clone_size: -
cdr3_nt: TGCGCCAGCAGCCCGCAGAGTAATGAAAAACTGTTTTTT; cdr3_aa: CASSPQSNEKLFF; d_call: -; cdr3_length: 13; j_call: TRBJ1-4; v_call: TRBV5-1; clone_size: -
cdr3_nt: TGTGCCAGCAGCACCCGAGGGACCTACGGGAACACTGAAGCTTTCTTT; cdr3_aa: CASSTRGTYGNTEAFF; d_call: -; cdr3_length: 16; j_call: TRBJ1-1; v_call: TRBV7-8; clone_size: -
cdr3_nt: TGTGCCAGCACCTTGATGGGGGGCACTGAAGCTTTCTTT; cdr3_aa: CASTLMGGTEAFF; d_call: -; cdr3_length: 13; j_call: TRBJ1-1; v_call: TRBV9; clone_size: -